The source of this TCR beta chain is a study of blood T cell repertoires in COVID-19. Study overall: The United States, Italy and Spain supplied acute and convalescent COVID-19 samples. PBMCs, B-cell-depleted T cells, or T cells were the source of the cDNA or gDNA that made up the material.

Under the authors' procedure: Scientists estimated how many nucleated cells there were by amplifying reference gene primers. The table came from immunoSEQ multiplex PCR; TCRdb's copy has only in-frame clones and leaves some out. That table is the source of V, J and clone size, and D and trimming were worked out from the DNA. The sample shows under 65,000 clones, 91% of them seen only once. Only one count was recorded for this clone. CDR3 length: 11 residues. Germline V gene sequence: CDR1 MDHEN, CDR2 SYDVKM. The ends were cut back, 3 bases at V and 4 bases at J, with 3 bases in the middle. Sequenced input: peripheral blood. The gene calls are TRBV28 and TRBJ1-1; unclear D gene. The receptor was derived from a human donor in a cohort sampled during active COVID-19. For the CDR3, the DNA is TGTGCCAGCAGTTTTCGCACTGAAGCTTTCTTT. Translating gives CASSFRTEAFF.